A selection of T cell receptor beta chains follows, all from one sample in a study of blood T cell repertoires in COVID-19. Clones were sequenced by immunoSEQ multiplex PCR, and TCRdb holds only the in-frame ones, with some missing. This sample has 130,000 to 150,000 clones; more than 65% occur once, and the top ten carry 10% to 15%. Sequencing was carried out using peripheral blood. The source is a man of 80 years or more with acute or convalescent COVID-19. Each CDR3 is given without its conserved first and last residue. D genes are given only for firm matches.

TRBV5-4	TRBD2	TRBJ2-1	ASSNGLAASYNEQF
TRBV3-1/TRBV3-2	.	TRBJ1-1	ASSQGWAGGVNTEAF
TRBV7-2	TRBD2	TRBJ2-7	ASSLEGGGAGL
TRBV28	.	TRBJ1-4	ASSGGQGANEKLF
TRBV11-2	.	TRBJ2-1	ASSPSGTNRF
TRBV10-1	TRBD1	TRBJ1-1	ASTGGDREDTEAF
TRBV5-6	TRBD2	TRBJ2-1	ASSLAGAYNEQF
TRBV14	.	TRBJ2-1	ASSQAGLRSYNEQF
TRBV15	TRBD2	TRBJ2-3	ATSGERGSTDTQY
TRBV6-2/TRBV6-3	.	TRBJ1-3	ASSYGGTGNTIY